This TCR beta chain was observed in a study of T cell repertoires in cytomegalovirus infection. TCRdb reprocessed the reads via MiXCR and lists one record per CDR3 protein. The sample gives under 200,000 distinct CDR3 sequences, 9.5% of which show up once; approximately 4.6% is in the top ten. There are 13 residues in the CDR3. The junction had 2 bases not matched to a gene; V was cut back by 5 bases and J by 3 bases. In germline, CDR1 is SEHNR, CDR2 FQNEAQ (reference sequence). This TCR was recovered from a human donor in good health (CMV status not recorded). Some clones in this sample may be carry-over from other donors' samples. The chain has TRBV7-9 and TRBJ2-7; 9 nucleotides match TRBD2. The sequenced sample consisted of PBMCs. In DNA form, the CDR3 reads TGTGCCAGCAGCGAGACTAGCGGCTACGAGCAGTACTTC. It codes for CASSETSGYEQYF.